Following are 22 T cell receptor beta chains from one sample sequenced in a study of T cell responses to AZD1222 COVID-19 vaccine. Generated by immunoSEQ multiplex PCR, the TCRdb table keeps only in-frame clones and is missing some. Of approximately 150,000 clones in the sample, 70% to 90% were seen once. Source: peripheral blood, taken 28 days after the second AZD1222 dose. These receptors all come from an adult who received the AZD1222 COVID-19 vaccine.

CDR3 region: CASSRDVGADTQYF. In nucleotides, the CDR3 is TGTGCCAGCAGCCGGGACGTGGGCGCAGATACGCAGTATTTT. V and J are TRBV5-4 and TRBJ2-3; either TRBD1 or TRBD2 may supply D (5 bases each). Between the trimmed V and J ends, which lost 4 bases and 4 bases, there was a span of 13 bases. From germline, CDR1 is SGHNT and CDR2 YYREEE (reference sequence). The CDR3 is 14 amino acids.

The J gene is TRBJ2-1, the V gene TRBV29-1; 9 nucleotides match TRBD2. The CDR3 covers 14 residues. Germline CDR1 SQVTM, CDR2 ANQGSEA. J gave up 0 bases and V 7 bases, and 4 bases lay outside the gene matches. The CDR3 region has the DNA TGCAGCGGCGGGGGGGGAAGCTCCTACAATGAGCAGTTCTTC. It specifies CSGGGGSSYNEQFF.

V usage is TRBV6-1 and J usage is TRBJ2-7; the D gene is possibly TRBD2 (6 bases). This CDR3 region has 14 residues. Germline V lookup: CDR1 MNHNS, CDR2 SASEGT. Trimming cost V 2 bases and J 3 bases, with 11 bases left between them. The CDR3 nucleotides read TGTGCCAGCAGTGAATCGCGGGACGGCTACGAGCAGTACTTC. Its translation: CASSESRDGYEQYF.

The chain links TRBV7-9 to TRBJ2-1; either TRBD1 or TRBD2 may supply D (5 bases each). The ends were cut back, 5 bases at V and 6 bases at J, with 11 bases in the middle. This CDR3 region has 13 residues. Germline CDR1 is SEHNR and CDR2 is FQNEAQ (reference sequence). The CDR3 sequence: CASSHGTVNEQFF. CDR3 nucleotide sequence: TGTGCCAGCAGCCACGGGACGGTCAATGAGCAGTTCTTC.

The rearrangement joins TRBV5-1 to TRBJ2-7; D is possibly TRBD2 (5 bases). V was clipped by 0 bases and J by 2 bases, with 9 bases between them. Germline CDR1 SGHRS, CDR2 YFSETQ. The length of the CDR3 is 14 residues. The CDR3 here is CASSLGGPTYEQYF. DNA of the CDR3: TGCGCCAGCAGCTTGGGCGGGCCTACCTACGAGCAGTACTTC.

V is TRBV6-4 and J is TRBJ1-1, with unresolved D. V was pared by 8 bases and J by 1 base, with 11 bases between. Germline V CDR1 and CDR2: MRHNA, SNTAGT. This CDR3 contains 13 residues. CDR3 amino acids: CASRREGNTEAFF. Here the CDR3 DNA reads TGTGCCAGCCGCCGGGAGGGGAACACTGAAGCTTTCTTT.

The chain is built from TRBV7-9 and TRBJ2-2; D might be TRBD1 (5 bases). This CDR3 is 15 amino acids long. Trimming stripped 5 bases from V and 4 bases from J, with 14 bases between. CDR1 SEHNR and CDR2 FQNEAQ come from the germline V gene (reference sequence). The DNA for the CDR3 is TGTGCCAGCAGCCCAGTCCAGGGATCCACCGGGGAGCTGTTTTTT. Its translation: CASSPVQGSTGELFF.

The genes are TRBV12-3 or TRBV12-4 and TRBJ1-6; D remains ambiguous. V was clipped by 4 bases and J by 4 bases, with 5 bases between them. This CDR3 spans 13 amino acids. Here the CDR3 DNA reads TGTGCCAGCAGTTCGGGATATAATTCACCCCTCCACTTT. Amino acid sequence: CASSSGYNSPLHF.

This chain's CDR3 is CASSVTGTTYGYTF. Here the CDR3 DNA reads TGTGCCAGCAGCGTTACCGGGACAACCTATGGCTACACCTTC. The chain is built from TRBV7-9 and TRBJ1-2, with D tentatively TRBD1 (6 bases). The CDR3 is made up of 14 amino acids. The V end lost 5 bases, the J end lost 4 bases, and 14 bases lay between the germline ends. In germline, CDR1 is SEHNR, CDR2 FQNEAQ (reference sequence).

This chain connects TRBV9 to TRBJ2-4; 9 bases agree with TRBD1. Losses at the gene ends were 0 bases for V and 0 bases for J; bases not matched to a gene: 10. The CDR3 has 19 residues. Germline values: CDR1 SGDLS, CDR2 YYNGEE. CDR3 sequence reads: CASSVGDREGKIAKNIQYF. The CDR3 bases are TGTGCCAGCAGCGTAGGGGACAGGGAGGGGAAAATAGCCAAAAACATTCAGTACTTC.

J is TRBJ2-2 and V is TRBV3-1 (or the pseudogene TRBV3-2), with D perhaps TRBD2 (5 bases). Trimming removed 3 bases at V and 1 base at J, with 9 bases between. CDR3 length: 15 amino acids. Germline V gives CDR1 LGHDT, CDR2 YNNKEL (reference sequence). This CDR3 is CASSQEGLNTGELFF. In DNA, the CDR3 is TGTGCCAGCAGCCAGGAAGGACTGAACACCGGGGAGCTGTTTTTT.

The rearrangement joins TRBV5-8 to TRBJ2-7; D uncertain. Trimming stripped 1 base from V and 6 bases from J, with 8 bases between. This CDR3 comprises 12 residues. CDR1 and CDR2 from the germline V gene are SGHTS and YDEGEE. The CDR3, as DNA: TGTGCCAGCAGCTTGAGTACGAGCGAGCAGTACTTC. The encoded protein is CASSLSTSEQYF.

Here the CDR3 DNA reads TGCGCCAGCAGTGGGGGAACAGGCAATCAGCCCCAGCATTTT. Translation gives CASSGGTGNQPQHF. The chain uses TRBV10-1 and TRBJ1-5; D not resolved. CDR3 size: 14 residues. Germline CDR1 is WNHNN and CDR2 is SYGVQD (reference sequence). Trimming shortened V by 4 bases and J by 2 bases, and 9 bases separated the two germline ends.

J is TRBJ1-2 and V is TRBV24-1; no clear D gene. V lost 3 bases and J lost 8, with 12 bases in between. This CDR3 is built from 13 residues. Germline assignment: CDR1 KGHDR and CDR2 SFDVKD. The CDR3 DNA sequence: TGTGCCACCAGTGATAGCAAGAGGGCAGGCTACACCTTC. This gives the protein CATSDSKRAGYTF.

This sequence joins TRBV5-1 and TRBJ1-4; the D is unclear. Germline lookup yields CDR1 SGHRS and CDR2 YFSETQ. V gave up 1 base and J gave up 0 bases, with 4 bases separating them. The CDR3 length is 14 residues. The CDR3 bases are TGCGCCAGCAGCTTGATTCCAACTAATGAAAAACTGTTTTTT. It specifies CASSLIPTNEKLFF.

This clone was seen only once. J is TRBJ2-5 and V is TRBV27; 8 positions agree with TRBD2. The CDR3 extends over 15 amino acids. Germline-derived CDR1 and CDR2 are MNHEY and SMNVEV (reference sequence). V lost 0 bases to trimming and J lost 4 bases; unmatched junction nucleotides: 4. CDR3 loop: CASSLSGLALETQYF. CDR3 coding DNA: TGTGCCAGCAGTTTATCTGGACTAGCTTTAGAGACCCAGTACTTC.

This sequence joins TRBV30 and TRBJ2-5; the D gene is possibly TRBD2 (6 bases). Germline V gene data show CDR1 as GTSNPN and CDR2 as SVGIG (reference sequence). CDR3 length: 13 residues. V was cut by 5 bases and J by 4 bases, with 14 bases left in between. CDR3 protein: CAWGLGLPETQYF. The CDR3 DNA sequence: TGTGCCTGGGGGCTGGGACTTCCAGAGACCCAGTACTTC.

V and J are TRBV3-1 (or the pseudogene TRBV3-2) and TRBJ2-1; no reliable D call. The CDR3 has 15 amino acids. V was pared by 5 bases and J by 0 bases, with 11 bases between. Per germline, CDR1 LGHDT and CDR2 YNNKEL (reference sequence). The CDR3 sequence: CASSLGWDSYNEQFF. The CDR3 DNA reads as TGTGCCAGCAGCTTGGGATGGGACTCCTACAATGAGCAGTTCTTC.

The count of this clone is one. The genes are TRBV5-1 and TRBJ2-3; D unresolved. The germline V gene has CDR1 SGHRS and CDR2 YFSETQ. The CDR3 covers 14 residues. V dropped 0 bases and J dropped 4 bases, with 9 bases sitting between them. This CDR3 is CASSLGDRSDTQYF. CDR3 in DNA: TGCGCCAGCAGCTTGGGGGATAGGTCAGATACGCAGTATTTT.

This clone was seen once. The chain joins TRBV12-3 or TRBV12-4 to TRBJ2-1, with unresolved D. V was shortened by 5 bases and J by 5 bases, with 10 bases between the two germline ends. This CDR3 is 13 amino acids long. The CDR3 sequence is CASSRPLNNEQFF. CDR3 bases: TGTGCCAGCAGTCGACCCCTGAACAATGAGCAGTTCTTC.

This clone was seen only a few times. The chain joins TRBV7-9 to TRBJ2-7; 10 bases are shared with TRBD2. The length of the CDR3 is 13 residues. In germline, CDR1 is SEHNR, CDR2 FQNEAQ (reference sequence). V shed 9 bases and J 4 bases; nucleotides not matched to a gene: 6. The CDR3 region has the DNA TGTGCCAGTAGCGGGGGGAGGGCTTACGAGCAGTACTTC. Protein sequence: CASSGGRAYEQYF.

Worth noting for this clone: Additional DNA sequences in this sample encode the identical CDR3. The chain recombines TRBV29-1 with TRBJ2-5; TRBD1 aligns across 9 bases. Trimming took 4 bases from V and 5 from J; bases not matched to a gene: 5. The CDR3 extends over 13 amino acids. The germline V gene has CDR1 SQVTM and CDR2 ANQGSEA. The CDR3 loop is CSVGGQGGETQYF. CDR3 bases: TGCAGCGTTGGGGGACAGGGAGGTGAGACCCAGTACTTC.